These 29 T cell receptor beta chains share one sample of origin, sequenced in a study of technical replicates of blood from a handful of donors. Here immunoSEQ multiplex PCR was the method, and the copy in TCRdb shows in-frame clones only, minus some. The sample includes some 80,000 clones, approximately 96% seen only once; the top ten take approximately 0.2%. Sequenced sample: T cells isolated from PBMCs. The receptors here all came from a human donor in good health.

The V call is TRBV29-1, the J call TRBJ2-1; 9 positions agree with TRBD2. The CDR3 covers 16 residues. Germline-derived CDR1 and CDR2 are SQVTM and ANQGSEA. Losses at the gene ends were 2 bases for V and 14 bases for J; bases not matched to a gene: 19. The DNA of the CDR3 is TGCAGCGTTGAACAAAGAATGAGTAGCGGGGGTCCTGGAGAGTTCTTC. Protein: CSVEQRMSSGGPGEFF.

The chain couples TRBV6-4 to TRBJ2-3; 8 bases are shared with TRBD2. V gave up 4 bases and J gave up 1 base; unmatched junction bases: 1. CDR3 length equals 14 residues. Germline V gene sequence: CDR1 MRHNA, CDR2 SNTAGT. The CDR3 nucleotides read TGTGCCAGCAGTGTTAGCGGGGGCACAGATACGCAGTATTTT. Its protein product is CASSVSGGTDTQYF.

This clone was found once. The chain couples TRBV6-6 to TRBJ2-5; 7 bases are shared with TRBD2. V shed 7 bases and J 4 bases; nucleotides not matched to a gene: 15. The CDR3 extends over 16 amino acids. Germline-derived CDR1 and CDR2 are MNHNY and SVGAGI (reference sequence). CDR3 amino acids: CASTARSGGGAETQYF. DNA of the CDR3: TGTGCCAGCACAGCTCGCTCGGGGGGAGGTGCAGAGACCCAGTACTTC.

The chain couples TRBV10-3 to TRBJ1-5, with 10 bases matching TRBD1. CDR1 and CDR2 from the germline V gene are ENHRY and SYGVKD. This CDR3 region has 15 residues. J lost 6 bases, V lost 0 bases, and 2 bases had no gene match. CDR3 loop: CAISESDRGGQPQHF. CDR3 nucleotide sequence: TGTGCCATCAGTGAGTCGGACAGGGGGGGTCAGCCCCAGCATTTT.

Details on this clone: An end of the junction does not agree with germline; a read error may underlie this. The rearrangement uses TRBV27 and TRBJ2-3, with D perhaps TRBD2 (6 bases). The germline V gene encodes CDR1 MNHEY and CDR2 SMNVEV (reference sequence). CDR3 size: 18 residues. CDR3 bases: TGTGCCAGCAGTCGTCTTCGGGACTTAATACGGGGCACGGATACGCAGTATTTT. Its translation: CASSRLRDLIRGTDTQYF.

The gene calls are TRBV29-1 and TRBJ2-7; D is unresolved. Germline CDR1 reads SQVTM; CDR2 reads ANQGSEA. The CDR3 is 11 amino acids. Between the trimmed V and J ends, which lost 6 bases and 6 bases, there was a span of 12 bases. This CDR3 is CSVTDTGEQYF. The CDR3 DNA follows: TGCAGCGTAACCGACACCGGCGAGCAGTACTTC.

The chain carries TRBV5-3 and TRBJ1-6, with 7 positions matching TRBD1. TRBV5-3 is an ORF for which the function is uncertain. The CDR3 covers 15 residues. V shed 5 bases and J 6 bases; nucleotides not matched to a gene: 8. CDR3 sequence (DNA): TGTGCCAGAAGAAAGGGGACAGTGCCTAATTCACCCCTCCACTTT. Its translation: CARRKGTVPNSPLHF.

This rearrangement joins TRBV5-6 to TRBJ1-4; 10 bases fit TRBD1. The CDR3 extends over 17 amino acids. Germline lookup yields CDR1 SGHDT and CDR2 YYEEEE. The ends lost 4 bases at V and 6 bases at J; junction bases unmatched: 12. This CDR3 is CASSIGRQGALHEKLFF. In nucleotides, the CDR3 is TGTGCCAGCAGCATAGGAAGACAGGGGGCGCTTCATGAAAAACTGTTTTTT.

V is TRBV11-2 and J is TRBJ1-4; a weak D match, TRBD1 (6 bases). This CDR3 region has 16 residues. V was cut by 4 bases and J by 0 bases, with 12 bases left in between. CDR1 SGHAT and CDR2 FQNNGV come from the germline V gene. CDR3 amino acids: CASSSTGTATNEKLFF. The CDR3 region has the DNA TGTGCCAGCAGCTCTACAGGGACCGCAACTAATGAAAAACTGTTTTTT.

This rearrangement joins TRBV4-2 to TRBJ2-5, with TRBD1 matching 12 bases. Trimming cost V 3 bases and J 2 bases; bases outside gene matches: 7. CDR3 length: 17 residues. The V gene's germline CDR1 is LGHNA and CDR2 YNFKEQ. The CDR3 region has the DNA TGTGCCAGCAGCCAGGACAAGGGACAGGGGGCTCAAGAGACCCAGTACTTC. Translated, it gives CASSQDKGQGAQETQYF.

V is TRBV19 and J is TRBJ2-2; D may be TRBD2 (6 bases). The CDR3 has 15 residues. CDR1 LNHDA and CDR2 SQIVND come from the germline V gene (reference sequence). V gave up 3 bases and J gave up 4 bases, with 12 bases separating them. Written as DNA, the CDR3 is TGTGCCAGTAGTATGGGTGGAGGGAGCACCGGGGAGCTGTTTTTT. It specifies CASSMGGGSTGELFF.

The chain is built from TRBV6-1 and TRBJ2-7, with 7 bases lining up with TRBD1. The germline CDR1 and CDR2 sequences are MNHNS and SASEGT. This CDR3 is 16 amino acids long. V trimming: 4 bases; J trimming: 2 bases; junction bases outside the gene matches: 11. CDR3 sequence (DNA): TGTGCCAGCAGTGCCTCGACAGGGAACCACCCCTACGAGCAGTACTTC. Residues: CASSASTGNHPYEQYF.

The chain uses TRBV19 and TRBJ2-7; TRBD2 might be the D (5 bases). Trimming removed 6 bases from V and 0 bases from J, with 12 bases in between. CDR1 and CDR2 from the germline V gene are LNHDA and SQIVND (reference sequence). The CDR3 spans 14 residues. The CDR3 region is CASSGPAASYEQYF. The CDR3 nucleotides are TGTGCCAGTAGCGGCCCAGCGGCCTCCTACGAGCAGTACTTC.

The rearrangement links TRBV15 to TRBJ1-6, with D unresolved. CDR1 is LNHNV and CDR2 is YYDKDF in the germline V gene (reference sequence). V lost 6 bases and J lost 8, with 17 bases in between. The CDR3 extends over 15 amino acids. The CDR3 loop is CATRDFASPDSPLHF. CDR3 coding DNA: TGTGCCACCAGAGATTTTGCATCGCCGGATTCACCCCTCCACTTT.

A single count supports this clone. The chain links TRBV9 to TRBJ2-1; 14 nucleotides match TRBD2. The CDR3 is 22 amino acids. V trimming: 0 bases; J trimming: 0 bases; junction bases outside the gene matches: 14. Germline assignment: CDR1 SGDLS and CDR2 YYNGEE. DNA of the CDR3: TGTGCCAGCAGCGTAGCCACTTTGACTAGCGGGGGGGCGAGGAGCTCCTACAATGAGCAGTTCTTC. Protein sequence: CASSVATLTSGGARSSYNEQFF.

This clone has just one count. V usage is TRBV11-2 and J usage is TRBJ1-6, with D tentatively TRBD1 (5 bases). The germline gives CDR1 SGHAT, CDR2 FQNNGV. The V and J ends lost 5 bases and 5 bases respectively, with 10 bases between them. This CDR3 contains 14 residues. CDR3 sequence: CASSRGGNNSPLHF. Written as DNA, the CDR3 is TGTGCCAGCAGCCGGGGGGGAAATAATTCACCCCTCCACTTT.

The chain recombines TRBV11-2 with TRBJ1-1, with D tentatively TRBD1 (6 bases). This CDR3 is 13 amino acids long. In germline, CDR1 is SGHAT, CDR2 FQNNGV. V lost 2 bases, J lost 14 bases, and 18 bases lay in between. CDR3 sequence reads: CASSLSTYRVAFF. In nucleotides, the CDR3 is TGTGCCAGCAGCTTATCGACTTACAGGGTCGCGTTCTTT.

This chain joins TRBV25-1 and TRBJ2-5, with D maybe TRBD1 (6 bases). V was cut by 4 bases and J by 1 base, with 13 bases left in between. The length of the CDR3 is 15 residues. Per germline, CDR1 MGHDK and CDR2 SYGVNS. CDR3 loop: CASSVGAAIQETQYF. In DNA form, the CDR3 reads TGTGCCAGCAGTGTGGGGGCAGCTATCCAAGAGACCCAGTACTTC.

This clone was seen just once. The chain couples TRBV15 to TRBJ1-1; 8 positions match TRBD1. Trimming cost V 5 bases and J 7 bases; bases outside gene matches: 6. Germline values: CDR1 LNHNV, CDR2 YYDKDF (reference sequence). This CDR3 region has 13 residues. As DNA, the CDR3 is TGTGCCACCAGCGGAAAGACAGGGGTTGAAGCTTTCTTT. It codes for CATSGKTGVEAFF.

This clone has only one observation. This chain uses TRBV28 with TRBJ1-3; no clear D. The germline gives CDR1 MDHEN, CDR2 SYDVKM. V was trimmed by 1 base and J by 0 bases, leaving 13 bases between them. The CDR3 contains 17 residues. The CDR3 sequence: CASSLYLGLDSGNTIYF. DNA of the CDR3: TGTGCCAGCAGTTTATATTTGGGCCTGGACTCTGGAAACACCATATATTTT.

The chain uses TRBV5-4 and TRBJ2-1; possibly TRBD2 for D (6 bases). Trimming removed 3 bases at V and 2 bases at J, with 12 bases between. Per germline, CDR1 SGHNT and CDR2 YYREEE (reference sequence). This CDR3 contains 15 residues. CDR3 residues: CASSSTLAAYNEQFF. The DNA for the CDR3 is TGTGCCAGCAGCTCGACATTAGCGGCCTACAATGAGCAGTTCTTC.

V and J are TRBV28 and TRBJ1-2; D ambiguous. The germline V gene has CDR1 MDHEN and CDR2 SYDVKM. The CDR3 has 15 residues. The germline V and J ends were trimmed by 7 bases and 3 bases, with 18 bases remaining between them. CDR3 DNA sequence: TGTGCCAGCATCCTAAACGGGGTTGGAGACTATGGCTACACCTTC. Its protein product is CASILNGVGDYGYTF.

The V call is TRBV4-1, the J call TRBJ2-3, with TRBD1 as a possible D gene (5 bases). The CDR3 runs to 16 residues. The germline CDR1 and CDR2 sequences are MGHRA and YSYEKL. Trimming removed 3 bases at V and 2 bases at J, with 15 bases between. The DNA for the CDR3 is TGCGCCAGCAGCCAGGCAGGGATCGATTACACAGATACGCAGTATTTT. Translating it yields CASSQAGIDYTDTQYF.

The DNA of the CDR3 is TGTGCCAGCAGCCCCGGGACAGGGAGTCAAGAGACCCAGTACTTC. This translates into CASSPGTGSQETQYF. The chain joins TRBV9 to TRBJ2-5; 9 bases align to TRBD1. The length of the CDR3 is 15 residues. Germline assignment: CDR1 SGDLS and CDR2 YYNGEE. Trimming cost V 4 bases and J 2 bases; bases outside gene matches: 6.

The chain carries TRBV5-1 and TRBJ1-1; tentatively, D is TRBD1 (5 bases). Germline V gene lookup returns CDR1 SGHRS and CDR2 YFSETQ. V was cut by 0 bases and J by 7 bases, with 13 bases left in between. This CDR3 contains 14 residues. CDR3 amino acids: CASSLAGGRNEAFF. CDR3 DNA sequence: TGCGCCAGCAGCTTGGCCGGGGGACGGAATGAAGCTTTCTTT.

The genes are TRBV7-8 and TRBJ1-2; 12 nucleotides align to TRBD1. CDR3 length: 17 residues. Trimming took 1 base from V and 3 from J; bases not matched to a gene: 6. Germline V gene sequence: CDR1 SGHVS, CDR2 FQNEAQ. CDR3 DNA: TGTGCCAGCAGCTTAGTGGGGACAGGGGGCTTGGACTATGGCTACACCTTC. Amino acids: CASSLVGTGGLDYGYTF. The variable domain in full, completed from reference TRBV7-8 and TRBJ1-2, reads GAGVSQSPRYKVAKRGQDVALRCDPISGHVSLFWYQQALGQGPEFLTYFQNEAQLDKSGLPSDRFFAERPEGSVSTLKIQRTQQEDSAVYLCASSLVGTGGLDYGYTFGSGTRLTVV.

The chain carries TRBV5-1 and TRBJ1-1; D is ambiguous. Deletions cut 4 bases from V and 4 bases from J, with 11 bases between. The germline gives CDR1 SGHRS, CDR2 YFSETQ. CDR3 length: 13 amino acids. The CDR3 here is CASSLGSGTEAFF. The CDR3 DNA reads as TGCGCCAGCAGCCTAGGTTCGGGCACTGAAGCTTTCTTT. Combining the CDR3 with reference TRBV5-1 and TRBJ1-1 gives the whole variable domain KAGVTQTPRYLIKTRGQQVTLSCSPISGHRSVSWYQQTPGQGLQFLFEYFSETQRNKGNFPGRFSGRQFSNSRSEMNVSTLELGDSALYLCASSLGSGTEAFFGQGTRLTVV.

This rearrangement joins TRBV9 to TRBJ2-7; a weak D match, TRBD1 (6 bases). The CDR3 loop spans 14 amino acids. Germline V gene data show CDR1 as SGDLS and CDR2 as YYNGEE. The V end was cut by 3 bases, the J end by 2 bases, with 12 bases between. CDR3 residues: CASSAQWGPYEQYF. The CDR3 DNA sequence: TGTGCCAGCAGCGCTCAGTGGGGGCCCTACGAGCAGTACTTC.

The chain employs TRBV4-1 and TRBJ2-2; D is possibly TRBD2 (6 bases). The CDR3 length is 16 residues. V was clipped by 5 bases and J by 1 base, with 14 bases between them. Per germline, CDR1 MGHRA and CDR2 YSYEKL. The chain's CDR3 is CASSFSLGGNTGELFF. The DNA for the CDR3 is TGCGCCAGCAGCTTCTCGCTGGGGGGGAACACCGGGGAGCTGTTTTTT.